The entry below gives a single T cell receptor (beta chain) sequence along with its context. Its target antigen remains unknown. Base qualities are not provided; no much larger clone lies one nucleotide away. The library came from the immunoSEQ multiplex PCR assay. For the multiplex PCR, a mixture combining 60 forward primers for TCR Vbeta segments and 13 reverse primers for TCR Jbeta segments was used. The CDR3 region of rearranged TCR beta genes was amplified from genomic DNA with a multiplex PCR assay. On the Illumina HiSeq System, the amplified TCR beta libraries were sequenced as 87-base-pair reads. The authors' pipeline ran thus. A later analysis tallied about 77 million unique TCR beta chains across the 666 repertoires, and approximately 12 million of those chains were shared by two or more donors. Raw reads were error-corrected and collapsed into unique sequences by a nearest-neighbor algorithm in which closely related sequences were merged to remove PCR and sequencing errors. To assign V, D and J gene segments, CDR3 sequences were aligned to IMGT reference sequences. For a sequence to be retained, at least a six-nucleotide match to both a V gene segment and a J gene segment was required. Rearrangements were classified as productive when the CDR3 lacked stop codons and remained in frame with V and J, and all other rearrangements were classified as non-productive. Following IMGT convention, CDR3 was defined as the stretch from the second conserved V-encoded cysteine up to the conserved J-encoded phenylalanine. In an earlier analysis of 550 to 650 of the donors, sequences lacking an unambiguous match to a single V gene segment were excluded. An earlier analysis of some 500 of the donors classified V segments as functional when productive rearrangements were above 56.7% and as segregating when the standard deviation between donors was above 5%. A statistical classification framework was built for diagnosing cytomegalovirus status from the catalog of TCR beta chain sequences. A later analysis assigned V and J genes by comparing TCR nucleotide sequences with IMGT/GENE-DB human TR gene sequences. The TCRdist pipeline was used in a later analysis to assign CDR3 sequences and most-parsimonious VDJ recombination scenarios. In a later analysis, every TCR beta chain was defined by the combination of its CDR3 amino acid sequence and its V-gene family, and reads without a unique V-gene family were dropped. To address suspected cross-contamination and a sequencing artifact, a later analysis removed around 590 highly shared, low-generation-probability nucleotide sequences. In a later analysis, a clonal expansion index was calculated for each public chain from normalized within-repertoire ranks of inferred template counts. In a later analysis, generation probabilities were computed with a VDJ recombination model fitted to out-of-frame rearrangements, and the resulting probabilities were checked against IGoR. In a later analysis, hypergeometric tests were used to score TCR-TCR, TCR-HLA and TCR-CMV co-occurrence, with a repertoire-size bias correction applied to TCR pairs. To estimate false discovery rates, a later analysis permuted the HLA or CMV assignments 20 times. A later analysis grouped co-occurring TCRs with DBSCAN, adding TCRdist sequence similarity when clustering within HLA-allele-positive subsets. Repertoires with fewer than 30,000 or more than 120,000 public chains, plus five repertoires with anomalous nucleotide sharing, were excluded from co-occurrence clustering. TCRdb mirrors the immuneACCESS table, restricted to in-frame sequences. Some clones are absent from its copies; in checked studies, under half trace to an unresolved V gene, and the reason for the others is unknown. The V and J calls and clone size come from that table; D and trimming were worked out from the DNA. This sample gives 220,000 or so clones in total; 70% to 80% of them show up just once. The ten top clones hold approximately 3.8% of the sample.

V is pared back by 0 bases and J by 3 bases, with 12 bases lying between the germline termini. The germline V gene supplies CDR1 SGDLS and CDR2 YYNGEE. The CDR3 has 15 amino acids, counting the end cysteine and phenylalanine. The kept DNA is CDR3 alone, 45 bases in frame from the first base. The data were taken from a study of cytomegalovirus exposure and HLA in healthy donors (TCRdb year 2017). The study in broad terms: According to an earlier analysis of several hundred of the donors, about 179 million T cells yielded roughly 110 million unique TCR beta sequences and roughly 280 Gb of sequence data. An earlier analysis of 587 of the donors applied high-throughput TCR beta sequencing to assess whether each TCR beta V gene segment acted as functional or pseudogenic. To study patterns of TCR occurrence, a later analysis re-analyzed previously published TCR beta repertoires from several hundred donors and added high-resolution HLA genotyping. An early release covering 500 to 750 HLA-typed donors comprised about 320 gigabases of sequencing data and around 85 million unique TCR sequences. The study profiled the T cell repertoires of hundreds of subjects by immunosequencing and related them to cytomegalovirus serostatus. To predict cytomegalovirus infection status, the study brought together high-throughput TCR immunosequencing, statistical association of individual TCRs with disease status, and machine learning. The study was designed to test whether signatures of past pathogen exposure could be identified by cataloging public T cell receptors. Class I and class II HLA loci were covered by the typing at four-digit resolution. The genetic ancestry cluster associated with self-reported Caucasian donors included about 84% of the roughly 400 genotyped donors. Roughly 5 DR-DQ haplotypes were treated as single units for association and clustering because of strong linkage in the cohort. Across around 400 genotyped donors of the cohort, an average of approximately 240,000 unique TCR beta nucleotide sequences per donor were sequenced, and 15% to 20% of those sequences were non-productive. The later analysis used no new phenotypic data to find candidate immune exposures, relying instead on TCR beta sequences and their occurrence across donors. A later genetic analysis took genome-wide SNP genotypes for 398 of the 666 donors and used that subset as a discovery cohort. In addition to the first cohort of 666 subjects, a separate validation cohort of approximately 110 different subjects was used. Typing coverage differed by locus: A, B, C, DRB1 and DQB1 were typed in about 620-640 donors, DQA1 in about 550, DPA1 in some 610, and DPB1 in just under 490. Donor age, sex, ethnicity and CMV serostatus were compiled together with the repertoire data. Every discovery cohort repertoire had been produced on one sequencing platform. General conclusions and limits of the study: Only TCR beta chains were sequenced in this cohort, and the absence of alpha or paired-chain data limited detectable features. In an earlier analysis of approximately 590 of the donors, most TCR beta V segments appeared in productive rearrangements about 90% or about 30% of the time, broadly matching IMGT annotations. Immune exposure information for the cohort was limited to CMV serostatus. In a later analysis, HLA-associated TCR beta chains showed more clonal expansion and lower generation probabilities than non-associated chains that were equally common. A further reported finding was that TCR beta sequences accurately predicted the HLA-A and HLA-B alleles for most subjects in the first cohort. In vitro tests confirmed that a few of the cytomegalovirus-associated TCR beta chains recognize cytomegalovirus antigens. The study gave a list of under 200 TCR beta chains associated with cytomegalovirus. In a later analysis, several top co-occurrence clusters were reported to appear linked to parvovirus B19, influenza, CMV and Epstein-Barr virus. A cluster of highly shared sequence variants was judged likely to be a technical artifact of the sequencing pipeline. Because HLA typing was unavailable for some donors at each locus, only the typed subset was used in association tests. Roughly uniform sequencing depth across donors was assumed in presence/absence analyses, although this assumption may not hold. Because counts were too low, seventeen rarely observed V segments, including chromosome 9 orphons, were left out of the earlier analysis of some 640 of the donors. Linkage disequilibrium might explain the correlated functional status among segregating V segments, but an unknown experimental factor could not be ruled out. In a later analysis, 15,000 to 20,000 TCR beta sequences were associated with specific HLA alleles at a false discovery rate of 0.05. Compared with the roughly 700-donor mean, donors in an Asian-associated ancestry cluster had fewer N-insertions in productive TCRs, according to a later genetic analysis. Because the 87-base-pair reads could not distinguish some IMGT-functional V segments, including TRBV6-2 and TRBV6-3, those segments were excluded. In a later analysis, most CMV-associated TCR beta chains were found to appear HLA-restricted, with HLA associations seemingly driven largely by CMV exposure. In a later analysis, TCR association rates were found to vary across HLA loci, with the most associated TCRs seen for DRB1 alleles and the fewest for HLA-C alleles. A later genetic analysis associated a missense DCLRE1C variant with V-gene and J-gene trimming of TCR beta chains, and an independent cohort replicated the association. Across donors, most TCR sequences were observed very rarely, whereas some public TCRs were present in many individuals. According to the authors, the approach could potentially be generalized to other disease states and immunological phenotypes. Strong co-occurrence of HLA alleles, especially DR and DQ, made assigning TCR associations to individual alleles difficult. The classifier was reported to diagnose cytomegalovirus status with high specificity and sensitivity in both the original and validation cohorts.

The cohort was made up of under 800 healthy bone marrow donors. Cohort members were all nominally healthy when sampled, although unrecorded immune exposures were likely present. The donor tested CMV seronegative and was one of the 352 seronegative cohort members. A peripheral blood sample was provided by each donor, and peripheral blood mononuclear cells were used for TCR beta sequencing. The Qiagen DNeasy Blood Extraction Kit was used to extract genomic DNA from the blood cell samples. The sequence was obtained from a male donor in good health and CMV-seronegative. The sample comprised PBMCs. This sequence uses TRBV9 and TRBJ1-1, and possibly TRBD1, on 5 matching bases. Here the CDR3 is given as CASSVGAGVDTEAFF. The sequence in DNA is TGTGCCAGCAGCGTAGGAGCGGGGGTAGACACTGAAGCTTTCTTT.